The clone carrying this TCR beta chain was recorded many times. Its antigen remains unknown. Trimming shortened V by 1 base and J by 3 bases, and 7 bases separated the two germline ends. CDR1 and CDR2 (germline): PRHDT, FYEKMQ (reference sequence). The CDR3 runs 14 residues. This entry comes from a study of regulatory T cells in long-lasting Graves disease. Study-level information: For a period under 3 months, newly diagnosed Graves' patients had taken antithyroid drugs.

Overall study findings and caveats: Gene preferences differed: TRBV28, TRBJ1-2, TRBJ2-5 in persistent cases.

Time point meaning: newly diagnosed GD, antithyroid drugs for less than 3 months. RNA from PBMCs was the source of the TCR library. Building the TCR beta libraries relied on iRepertoire HTBI primers, and CDR3 regions underwent Arm-PCR. TCRdb used MiXCR to reprocess the multiplex PCR reads, holding one entry per CDR3 protein. This table has over 350,000 distinct CDR3 sequences, roughly 15% appearing once. These same records also appear under a second study, on T cells in Graves' hyperthyroidism and ophthalmopathy.

The specimen was peripheral blood mononuclear cells (PBMCs), collected at new diagnosis, from a patient treated with antithyroid drugs. This sequence was found in a woman in her forties with Graves disease. The rearrangement links TRBV13 to TRBJ2-1; D remains unclear. CDR3 nucleotides: TGTGCCAGCAGCTTAGTGGGGTTCTACAATGAGCAGTTCTTC. Translating gives CASSLVGFYNEQFF.